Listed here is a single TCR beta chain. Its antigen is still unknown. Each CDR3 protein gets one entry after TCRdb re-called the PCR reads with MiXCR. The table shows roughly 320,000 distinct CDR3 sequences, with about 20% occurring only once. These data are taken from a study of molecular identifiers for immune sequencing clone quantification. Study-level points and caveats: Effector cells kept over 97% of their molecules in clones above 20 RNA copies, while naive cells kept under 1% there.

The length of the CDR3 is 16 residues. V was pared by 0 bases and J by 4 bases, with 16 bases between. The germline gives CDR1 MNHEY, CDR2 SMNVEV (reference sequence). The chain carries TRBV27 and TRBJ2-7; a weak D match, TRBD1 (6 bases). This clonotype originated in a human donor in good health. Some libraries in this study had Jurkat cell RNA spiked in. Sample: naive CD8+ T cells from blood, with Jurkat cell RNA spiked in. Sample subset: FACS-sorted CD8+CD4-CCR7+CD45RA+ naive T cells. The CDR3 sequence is CASSLSRAQGRYEQYF. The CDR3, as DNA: TGTGCCAGCAGTTTATCGAGGGCACAGGGCCGTTACGAGCAGTACTTC.